This TCR beta chain emerged from a study of cytomegalovirus exposure and HLA in healthy donors. PCR involved 60 Vbeta and 13 Jbeta primers. Profiling relied on immunoSEQ multiplex PCR, and the TCRdb table lists in-frame clones only, not all of them. The sample lists 140,000 or so clones; approximately 72% were seen once. The sequence came from a woman aged 60-70 years in good health and CMV-seronegative. The sequencing input was PBMCs.

CDR3 bases: TGTGCCAGCAGCTACCAGGGGCGTAACACCATATATTTT. Residues: CASSYQGRNTIYF. The chain links TRBV9 to TRBJ1-3, with TRBD1 as a possible D gene (6 bases). Germline CDR1 and CDR2: SGDLS and YYNGEE. The V and J ends lost 4 bases and 7 bases respectively, with 12 bases between them. The CDR3 contains 13 residues.